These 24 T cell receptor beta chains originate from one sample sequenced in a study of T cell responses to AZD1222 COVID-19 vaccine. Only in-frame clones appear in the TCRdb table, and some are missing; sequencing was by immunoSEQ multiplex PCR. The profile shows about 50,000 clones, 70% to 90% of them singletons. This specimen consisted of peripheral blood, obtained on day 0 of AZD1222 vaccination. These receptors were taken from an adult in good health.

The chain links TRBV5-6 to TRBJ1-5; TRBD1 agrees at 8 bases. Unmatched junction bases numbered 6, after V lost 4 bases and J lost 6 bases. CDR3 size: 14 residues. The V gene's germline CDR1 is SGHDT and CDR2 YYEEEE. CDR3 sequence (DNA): TGTGCCAGCAGCGCAGGGACAGGAAGTCAGCCCCAGCATTTT. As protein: CASSAGTGSQPQHF.

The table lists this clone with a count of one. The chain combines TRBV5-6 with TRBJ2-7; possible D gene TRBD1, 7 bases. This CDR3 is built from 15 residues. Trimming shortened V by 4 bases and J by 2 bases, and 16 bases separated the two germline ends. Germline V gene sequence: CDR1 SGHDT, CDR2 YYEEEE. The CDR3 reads CASSRGTAITYEQYF. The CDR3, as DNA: TGTGCCAGCAGCCGCGGGACAGCGATCACCTACGAGCAGTACTTC.

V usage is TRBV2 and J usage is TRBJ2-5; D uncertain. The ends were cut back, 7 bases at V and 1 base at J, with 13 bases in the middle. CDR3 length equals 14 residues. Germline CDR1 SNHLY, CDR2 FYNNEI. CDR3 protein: CASTMAASQETQYF. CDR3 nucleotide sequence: TGTGCCAGCACCATGGCGGCGAGCCAAGAGACCCAGTACTTC.

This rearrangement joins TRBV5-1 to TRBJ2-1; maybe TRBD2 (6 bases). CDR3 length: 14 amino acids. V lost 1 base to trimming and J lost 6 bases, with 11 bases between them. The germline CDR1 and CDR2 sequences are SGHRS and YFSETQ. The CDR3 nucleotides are TGCGCCAGCAGCTTGCTCTTGGGGGGCAATGAGCAGTTCTTC. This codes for CASSLLLGGNEQFF.

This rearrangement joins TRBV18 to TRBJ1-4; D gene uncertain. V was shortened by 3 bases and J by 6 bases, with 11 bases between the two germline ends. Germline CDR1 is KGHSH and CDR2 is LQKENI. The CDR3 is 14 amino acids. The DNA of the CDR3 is TGTGCCAGCTCACCCGTCGTCCAGGATGAAAAACTGTTTTTT. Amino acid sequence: CASSPVVQDEKLFF.

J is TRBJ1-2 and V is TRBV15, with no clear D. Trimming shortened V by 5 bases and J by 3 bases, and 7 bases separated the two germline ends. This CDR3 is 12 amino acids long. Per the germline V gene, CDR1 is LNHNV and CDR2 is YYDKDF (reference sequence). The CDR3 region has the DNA TGTGCCACCAGCTCAGAGTACTATGGCTACACCTTC. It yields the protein CATSSEYYGYTF.

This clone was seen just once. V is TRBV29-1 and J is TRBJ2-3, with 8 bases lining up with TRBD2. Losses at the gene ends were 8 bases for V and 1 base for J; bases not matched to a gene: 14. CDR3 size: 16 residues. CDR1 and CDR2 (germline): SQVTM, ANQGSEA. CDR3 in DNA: TGCAGCCCCGCCTGCGGGGCGGGGGGTCGCACAGATACGCAGTATTTT. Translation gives CSPACGAGGRTDTQYF.

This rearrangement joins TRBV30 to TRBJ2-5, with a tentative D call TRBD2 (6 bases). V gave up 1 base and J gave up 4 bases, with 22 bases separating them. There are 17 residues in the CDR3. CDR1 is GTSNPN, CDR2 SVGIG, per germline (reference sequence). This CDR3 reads CAWSAGRAGRLIETQYF. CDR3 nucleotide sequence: TGTGCCTGGAGTGCGGGTAGGGCAGGGAGGTTGATAGAGACCCAGTACTTC.

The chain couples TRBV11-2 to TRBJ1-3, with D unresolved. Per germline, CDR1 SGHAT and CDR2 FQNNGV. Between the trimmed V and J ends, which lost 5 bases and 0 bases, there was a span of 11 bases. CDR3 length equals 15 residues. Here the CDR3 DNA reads TGTGCCAGCAGCCCTATTCCCGGCTCTGGAAACACCATATATTTT. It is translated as CASSPIPGSGNTIYF.

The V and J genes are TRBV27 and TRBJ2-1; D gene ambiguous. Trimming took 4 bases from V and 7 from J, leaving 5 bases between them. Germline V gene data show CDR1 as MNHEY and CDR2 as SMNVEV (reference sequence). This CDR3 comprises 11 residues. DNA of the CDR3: TGTGCCAGCAGTTACGGGAATGAGCAGTTCTTC. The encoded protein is CASSYGNEQFF.

CDR3 amino acids: CASSQSATQPQHF. Here the CDR3 DNA reads TGTGCCAGCAGCCAATCCGCCACTCAGCCCCAGCATTTT. This chain links TRBV16 with TRBJ1-5; D ambiguous. The germline V gene has CDR1 KGHSY and CDR2 FQNENV. The CDR3 spans 13 residues. The V end was cut by 0 bases, the J end by 6 bases, with 6 bases between.

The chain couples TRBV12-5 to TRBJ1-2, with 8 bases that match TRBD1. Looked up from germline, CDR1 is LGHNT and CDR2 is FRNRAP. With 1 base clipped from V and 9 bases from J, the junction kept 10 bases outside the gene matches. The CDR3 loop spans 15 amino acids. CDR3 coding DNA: TGTGCTAGTGGTTTGGCTGACAGGGGAGCATATAGCTACACCTTC. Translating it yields CASGLADRGAYSYTF.

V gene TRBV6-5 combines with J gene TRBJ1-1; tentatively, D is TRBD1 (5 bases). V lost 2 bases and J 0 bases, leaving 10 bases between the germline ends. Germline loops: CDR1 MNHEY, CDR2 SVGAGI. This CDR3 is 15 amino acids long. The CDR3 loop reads CASSYTGTVNTEAFF. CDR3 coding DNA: TGTGCCAGCAGTTACACCGGGACGGTGAACACTGAAGCTTTCTTT.

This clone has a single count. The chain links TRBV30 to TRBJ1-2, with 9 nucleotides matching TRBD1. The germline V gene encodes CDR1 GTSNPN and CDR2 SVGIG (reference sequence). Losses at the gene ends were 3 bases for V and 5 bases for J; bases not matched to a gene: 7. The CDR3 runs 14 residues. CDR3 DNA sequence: TGTGCCTGGAGACAACCGGGACAGGGTTATGGCTACACCTTC. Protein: CAWRQPGQGYGYTF.

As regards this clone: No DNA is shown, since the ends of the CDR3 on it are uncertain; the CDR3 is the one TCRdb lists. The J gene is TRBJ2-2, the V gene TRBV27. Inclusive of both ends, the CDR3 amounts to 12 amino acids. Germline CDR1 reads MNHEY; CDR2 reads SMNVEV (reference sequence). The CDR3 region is CASSILAGELFF.

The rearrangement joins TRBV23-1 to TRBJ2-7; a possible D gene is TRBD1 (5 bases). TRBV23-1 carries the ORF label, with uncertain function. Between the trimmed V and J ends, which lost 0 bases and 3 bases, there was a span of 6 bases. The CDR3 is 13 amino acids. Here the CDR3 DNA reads TGCGCCAGCAGTCAATCGGGGCTCTACGAGCAGTACTTC. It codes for CASSQSGLYEQYF.

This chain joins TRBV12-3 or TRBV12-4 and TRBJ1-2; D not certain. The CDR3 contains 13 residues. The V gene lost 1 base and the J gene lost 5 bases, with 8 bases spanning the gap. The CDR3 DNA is TGTGCCAGCAGTTTAGACACCGGGTATGGCTACACCTTC. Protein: CASSLDTGYGYTF.

The CDR3 region is CAWSVRGAGTEAFF. As DNA, the CDR3 is TGTGCCTGGAGTGTACGGGGCGCAGGGACTGAAGCTTTCTTT. The chain has TRBV30 and TRBJ1-1, with D possibly being TRBD1 (5 bases). Trimming removed 0 bases from V and 5 bases from J, with 13 bases in between. This CDR3 has 14 residues. Germline assignment: CDR1 GTSNPN and CDR2 SVGIG (reference sequence).

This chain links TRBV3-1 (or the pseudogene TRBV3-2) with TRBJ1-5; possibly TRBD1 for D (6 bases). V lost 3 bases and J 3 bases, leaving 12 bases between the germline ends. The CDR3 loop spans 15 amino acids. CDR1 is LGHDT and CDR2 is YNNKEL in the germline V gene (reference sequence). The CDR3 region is CASSHTGQFNQPQHF. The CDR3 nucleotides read TGTGCCAGCAGCCATACCGGACAGTTCAATCAGCCCCAGCATTTT.

CDR3 nucleotides: TGTGCCAGCACTAGGGGGGGGGCAGCTAACTATGGCTACACCTTC. It is translated as CASTRGGAANYGYTF. The V gene is TRBV6-5, the J gene TRBJ1-2; a possible D gene is TRBD1 (6 bases). The germline V gene has CDR1 MNHEY and CDR2 SVGAGI. The ends were cut back, 7 bases at V and 0 bases at J, with 15 bases in the middle. The CDR3 spans 15 residues.

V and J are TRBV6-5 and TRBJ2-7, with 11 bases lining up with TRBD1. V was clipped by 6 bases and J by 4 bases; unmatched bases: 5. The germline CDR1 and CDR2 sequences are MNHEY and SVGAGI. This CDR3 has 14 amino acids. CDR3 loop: CASRGTGGNYEQYF. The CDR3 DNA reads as TGTGCCAGCAGGGGGACAGGGGGAAATTACGAGCAGTACTTC.

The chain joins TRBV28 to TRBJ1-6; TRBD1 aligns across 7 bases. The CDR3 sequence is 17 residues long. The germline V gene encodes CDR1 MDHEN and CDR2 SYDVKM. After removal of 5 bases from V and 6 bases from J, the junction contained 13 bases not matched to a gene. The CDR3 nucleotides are TGTGCCAGCAGTCTAGGGGGCGGGGTCCCTATTAATTCACCCCTCCACTTT. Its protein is CASSLGGGVPINSPLHF.

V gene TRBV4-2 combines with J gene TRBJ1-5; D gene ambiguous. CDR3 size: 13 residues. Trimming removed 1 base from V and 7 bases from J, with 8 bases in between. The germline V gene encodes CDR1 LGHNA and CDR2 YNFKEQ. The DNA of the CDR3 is TGTGCCAGCAGCCAAGCGGGGTGGCAGCCCCAGCATTTT. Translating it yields CASSQAGWQPQHF.

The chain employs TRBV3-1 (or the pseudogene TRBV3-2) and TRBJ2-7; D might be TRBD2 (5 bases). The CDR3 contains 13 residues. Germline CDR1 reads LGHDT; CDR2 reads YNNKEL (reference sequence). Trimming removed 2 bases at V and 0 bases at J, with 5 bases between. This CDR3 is CASSQTSSYEQYF. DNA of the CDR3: TGTGCCAGCAGCCAAACTAGCTCCTACGAGCAGTACTTC.